The entry below describes one TCR beta chain. The antigen is unknown. These data come from a study of blood T cells in healthy people across ages. Study results and limitations: Fewer expanded clones and more diversity marked long-lived versus aged donors. Naive T cell percentage by flow cytometry tracked strongly with beta diversity. Estimates of diversity drawn from one million T cells were considered underestimates. Roughly linearly, TCR beta diversity per million T cells fell as age increased.

Trimming shortened V by 8 bases and J by 0 bases, and 17 bases separated the two germline ends. Germline V gene sequence: CDR1 SNHLY, CDR2 FYNNEI. The CDR3 has 15 amino acids. Next came a second PCR, run for about 7 to 12 cycles, which used a sample-barcoded 5' primer along with a J-beta primer mix. TCRdb called the 5' RACE reads again in MiXCR, with one record for every CDR3 protein. The profile shows 1 million or so distinct CDR3 sequences, 35% to 50% of them singletons. The sequence was collected from a woman aged 60-75 years in good health. The sample was blood. The chain couples TRBV2 to TRBJ2-7; a possible D gene is TRBD1 (5 bases). The CDR3 nucleotides are TGTGCCAGCCTTGCTCCGAACAGGAGCTCCTACGAGCAGTACTTC. It specifies CASLAPNRSSYEQYF. The variable domain in full, with the rest retrieved from reference TRBV2 and TRBJ2-7, is EPEVTQTPSHQVTQMGQEVILRCVPISNHLYFYWYRQILGQKVEFLVSFYNNEISEKSEIFDDQFSVERPDGSNFTLKIRSTKLEDSAMYFCASLAPNRSSYEQYFGPGTRLTVT.